This is a list of T cell receptor beta chains from one sample in a study of early T cells in non-severe SARS-CoV-2 infection. A single record per CDR3 protein comes from TCRdb applying MiXCR to the 5' RACE reads. Here the sample spans tens of thousands of distinct CDR3 sequences, 8.5% to 10% being singletons. The sequencing here drew on whole blood, taken at baseline. The receptors here all came from an adult who was a healthcare worker with PCR-confirmed SARS-CoV-2 infection or an uninfected control (not recorded which). Both conserved end residues are part of each CDR3. The D gene is left open where the match is weak. Clone size is stated in some rows and not others, as once, few, many or a class when expanded.

d_call: TRBD2
clone_size: many
j_call: TRBJ2-5
v_call: TRBV5-1
cdr3_aa: CATKTSGRLETQYF
cdr3_nt: TGCGCCACCAAAACTAGCGGGAGACTGGAGACCCAGTACTTC

d_call: TRBD2
clone_size: few
j_call: TRBJ2-1
v_call: TRBV6-4
cdr3_aa: CASSGLAGNIHEQFF
cdr3_nt: TGTGCCAGCAGTGGTTTAGCGGGAAATATCCATGAGCAGTTCTTC

d_call: NA
clone_size: medium-sized
j_call: TRBJ1-5
v_call: TRBV27
cdr3_aa: CASSPGQINQPQHF
cdr3_nt: TGTGCCAGCAGTCCTGGACAGATCAATCAGCCCCAGCATTTT

d_call: NA
clone_size: NA
j_call: TRBJ1-2
v_call: TRBV20-1
cdr3_aa: CSAFFSHGYTF
cdr3_nt: TGCAGTGCTTTCTTCAGCCACGGCTACACCTTC

d_call: NA
clone_size: NA
j_call: TRBJ1-6
v_call: TRBV7-6
cdr3_aa: CASSLASGSNSPLHF
cdr3_nt: TGTGCCAGCAGCTTAGCATCAGGGTCTAATTCACCCCTCCACTTT

d_call: TRBD1
clone_size: few
j_call: TRBJ2-7
v_call: TRBV6-6
cdr3_aa: CASSGQGGEEQYF
cdr3_nt: TGTGCCAGCAGCGGACAGGGTGGCGAGGAGCAGTACTTC

d_call: TRBD1
clone_size: few
j_call: TRBJ2-5
v_call: TRBV7-9
cdr3_aa: CASSITGGIQETQYF
cdr3_nt: TGTGCCAGCAGCATCACAGGGGGCATCCAAGAGACCCAGTACTTC

d_call: TRBD2
clone_size: NA
j_call: TRBJ2-1
v_call: TRBV11-2
cdr3_aa: CASSIGASGSRGGNEQFF
cdr3_nt: TGTGCCAGTTCAATCGGAGCCAGCGGGAGTCGGGGGGGCAATGAGCAGTTCTTC

d_call: TRBD2
clone_size: many
j_call: TRBJ2-1
v_call: TRBV7-2
cdr3_aa: CASSLSSGSGNEQFF
cdr3_nt: TGTGCCAGCAGCTTATCTAGCGGGAGCGGAAATGAGCAGTTCTTC

d_call: NA
clone_size: few
j_call: TRBJ2-7
v_call: TRBV4-1
cdr3_aa: CASSHRTETPYEQYF
cdr3_nt: TGCGCCAGCAGCCATCGGACAGAGACACCTTACGAGCAGTACTTC

d_call: NA
clone_size: few
j_call: TRBJ2-2
v_call: TRBV10-2
cdr3_aa: CASGTPSRGRTNTGELFF
cdr3_nt: TGCGCCAGCGGAACCCCCTCCAGAGGGAGGACGAACACCGGGGAGCTGTTTTTT

d_call: TRBD2
clone_size: few
j_call: TRBJ2-1
v_call: TRBV4-1
cdr3_aa: CASSQGSGLAGAGEQFF
cdr3_nt: TGCGCCAGCAGCCAAGGGTCCGGACTAGCGGGAGCAGGTGAGCAGTTCTTC

d_call: TRBD2
clone_size: NA
j_call: TRBJ2-3
v_call: TRBV3-1
cdr3_aa: CASSQGWISGGVTDTQYF
cdr3_nt: TGTGCCAGCAGCCAAGGTTGGATCAGCGGGGGGGTCACAGATACGCAGTATTTT

d_call: NA
clone_size: few
j_call: TRBJ1-5
v_call: TRBV9
cdr3_aa: CASSQGSSNQPQHF
cdr3_nt: TGTGCCAGCAGCCAGGGTTCTAGCAATCAGCCCCAGCATTTT

d_call: TRBD2
clone_size: many
j_call: TRBJ2-7
v_call: TRBV7-8
cdr3_aa: CASSSWASGKRPSYEQYF
cdr3_nt: TGTGCCAGCAGCTCTTGGGCTAGCGGGAAACGACCCTCCTACGAGCAGTACTTC

d_call: NA
clone_size: many
j_call: TRBJ1-6
v_call: TRBV7-9
cdr3_aa: CASGYNNSPLHF
cdr3_nt: TGTGCCAGCGGATACAATAATTCACCCCTCCACTTT

d_call: NA
clone_size: many
j_call: TRBJ2-3
v_call: TRBV10-3
cdr3_aa: CAISFDSSTDTQYF
cdr3_nt: TGTGCCATCAGCTTCGACAGTAGCACAGATACGCAGTATTTT

d_call: TRBD1
clone_size: NA
j_call: TRBJ2-1
v_call: TRBV19
cdr3_aa: CASSIQRAPGTGTYNEQFF
cdr3_nt: TGTGCCAGTAGTATCCAGAGGGCGCCCGGGACAGGCACCTACAATGAGCAGTTCTTC

d_call: NA
clone_size: few
j_call: TRBJ1-1
v_call: TRBV12-3/TRBV12-4
cdr3_aa: CASSYTGAEAFF
cdr3_nt: TGTGCCAGCAGTTATACCGGGGCTGAAGCTTTCTTT

d_call: TRBD2
clone_size: few
j_call: TRBJ2-1
v_call: TRBV12-3/TRBV12-4
cdr3_aa: CASSSPWTSGTRHEQFF
cdr3_nt: TGTGCCAGCAGTTCCCCCTGGACTAGCGGGACTAGACATGAGCAGTTCTTC

d_call: TRBD2
clone_size: few
j_call: TRBJ2-2
v_call: TRBV20-1
cdr3_aa: CSASSLAGGAGELFF
cdr3_nt: TGCAGTGCTAGTTCGCTAGCGGGAGGGGCCGGGGAGCTGTTTTTT

d_call: NA
clone_size: NA
j_call: TRBJ1-1
v_call: TRBV3-1
cdr3_aa: CASSQLDRQNTEAFF
cdr3_nt: TGTGCCAGCAGCCAATTGGACAGACAGAACACTGAAGCTTTCTTT

d_call: NA
clone_size: NA
j_call: TRBJ2-5
v_call: TRBV7-9
cdr3_aa: CASGPGGETQYF
cdr3_nt: TGTGCCAGCGGGCCGGGTGGGGAGACCCAGTACTTC

d_call: NA
clone_size: NA
j_call: TRBJ2-3
v_call: TRBV5-1
cdr3_aa: CASSLTVTDTQYF
cdr3_nt: TGCGCCAGCAGCTTGACAGTTACAGATACGCAGTATTTT

d_call: NA
clone_size: NA
j_call: TRBJ2-3
v_call: TRBV11-1
cdr3_aa: CASSLSGTDTDTQYF
cdr3_nt: TGTGCCAGCAGCTTAAGCGGGACAGACACAGATACGCAGTATTTT

d_call: TRBD2
clone_size: many
j_call: TRBJ2-5
v_call: TRBV12-3/TRBV12-4
cdr3_aa: CASTPGASGYYQETQYF
cdr3_nt: TGTGCCAGCACCCCAGGGGCTAGCGGGTACTACCAAGAGACCCAGTACTTC

d_call: NA
clone_size: many
j_call: TRBJ1-3
v_call: TRBV7-6
cdr3_aa: CASSLVPRANGNTIYF
cdr3_nt: TGTGCCAGCAGCTTAGTCCCCCGCGCCAACGGAAACACCATATATTTT

d_call: NA
clone_size: many
j_call: TRBJ1-3
v_call: TRBV10-3
cdr3_aa: CAISARGGSSGNTIYF
cdr3_nt: TGTGCCATCAGTGCTAGGGGGGGAAGCTCTGGAAACACCATATATTTT

d_call: TRBD1
clone_size: few
j_call: TRBJ2-3
v_call: TRBV29-1
cdr3_aa: CSIHRGLPTDTQYF
cdr3_nt: TGCAGCATACACAGGGGGCTCCCGACGGATACGCAGTATTTT

d_call: TRBD2
clone_size: few
j_call: TRBJ2-1
v_call: TRBV5-1
cdr3_aa: CASSFFSGHSYNEQFF
cdr3_nt: TGCGCCAGCAGCTTTTTTAGCGGGCATTCCTACAATGAGCAGTTCTTC

d_call: TRBD2
clone_size: many
j_call: TRBJ2-7
v_call: TRBV27
cdr3_aa: CASSSASGSYEQYF
cdr3_nt: TGTGCCAGCAGTTCGGCTAGCGGCTCCTACGAGCAGTACTTC

d_call: NA
clone_size: many
j_call: TRBJ2-7
v_call: TRBV19
cdr3_aa: CASSLGTEVNEQYF
cdr3_nt: TGTGCCAGTAGCCTCGGCACAGAGGTTAACGAGCAGTACTTC

d_call: NA
clone_size: few
j_call: TRBJ1-1
v_call: TRBV6-5
cdr3_aa: CASSWEYRRMNTEAFF
cdr3_nt: TGTGCCAGCAGTTGGGAATACAGGAGGATGAACACTGAAGCTTTCTTT

d_call: NA
clone_size: many
j_call: TRBJ2-2
v_call: TRBV10-2
cdr3_aa: CASSFTGELFF
cdr3_nt: TGCGCCAGCAGTTTCACCGGGGAGCTGTTTTTT

d_call: NA
clone_size: few
j_call: TRBJ2-5
v_call: TRBV12-3/TRBV12-4
cdr3_aa: CASSLRGFETQYF
cdr3_nt: TGTGCCAGCAGTCTCAGGGGTTTCGAGACCCAGTACTTC

d_call: TRBD2
clone_size: many
j_call: TRBJ2-5
v_call: TRBV4-2
cdr3_aa: CASSQDRRGENQETQYF
cdr3_nt: TGTGCCAGCAGCCAAGATCGACGGGGGGAGAACCAAGAGACCCAGTACTTC

d_call: TRBD2
clone_size: NA
j_call: TRBJ2-3
v_call: TRBV27
cdr3_aa: CASSWGLAGVSDTQYF
cdr3_nt: TGTGCCAGCAGTTGGGGACTAGCGGGGGTTTCAGATACGCAGTATTTT

d_call: NA
clone_size: few
j_call: TRBJ2-7
v_call: TRBV11-1
cdr3_aa: CASSVIGGSYEQYF
cdr3_nt: TGTGCCAGCAGCGTCATAGGAGGCTCCTACGAGCAGTACTTC

d_call: TRBD2
clone_size: NA
j_call: TRBJ2-2
v_call: TRBV6-6
cdr3_aa: CASSPRSTSGKELFF
cdr3_nt: TGTGCCAGCAGTCCTCGCTCGACTAGCGGGAAGGAGCTGTTTTTT

d_call: NA
clone_size: NA
j_call: TRBJ2-7
v_call: TRBV4-2
cdr3_aa: CASSQAGVSYEQYF
cdr3_nt: TGTGCCAGCAGCCAAGCGGGCGTCTCCTACGAGCAGTACTTC

d_call: NA
clone_size: few
j_call: TRBJ2-3
v_call: TRBV7-6
cdr3_aa: CASSLALPGVSTDTQYF
cdr3_nt: TGTGCCAGCAGCTTAGCGCTCCCGGGGGTCAGCACAGATACGCAGTATTTT

d_call: TRBD1
clone_size: few
j_call: TRBJ2-3
v_call: TRBV19
cdr3_aa: CASSLRTGADTQYF
cdr3_nt: TGTGCCAGTTCCCTTCGCACAGGGGCCGATACGCAGTATTTT

d_call: TRBD1
clone_size: few
j_call: TRBJ2-7
v_call: TRBV7-9
cdr3_aa: CASSSWDRGPSYEQYF
cdr3_nt: TGTGCCAGCAGCTCGTGGGACAGGGGGCCCTCCTACGAGCAGTACTTC

d_call: TRBD1
clone_size: many
j_call: TRBJ1-1
v_call: TRBV7-9
cdr3_aa: CASSIDRGPEAFF
cdr3_nt: TGTGCCAGCAGCATAGACAGGGGGCCTGAAGCTTTCTTT

d_call: NA
clone_size: few
j_call: TRBJ2-5
v_call: TRBV5-1
cdr3_aa: CASSVGPNQETQYF
cdr3_nt: TGCGCCAGCAGCGTGGGGCCGAATCAAGAGACCCAGTACTTC

d_call: NA
clone_size: few
j_call: TRBJ2-1
v_call: TRBV7-6
cdr3_aa: CASSLGLTKYNEQFF
cdr3_nt: TGTGCCAGCAGCTTAGGACTAACAAAGTACAATGAGCAGTTCTTC

d_call: NA
clone_size: many
j_call: TRBJ2-3
v_call: TRBV30
cdr3_aa: CAWRPPYTDTQYF
cdr3_nt: TGTGCCTGGAGGCCCCCCTACACAGATACGCAGTATTTT

d_call: NA
clone_size: few
j_call: TRBJ2-1
v_call: TRBV6-6
cdr3_aa: CASTPKWGRLANEQFF
cdr3_nt: TGTGCCAGCACCCCAAAATGGGGGCGGTTGGCCAATGAGCAGTTCTTC

d_call: NA
clone_size: NA
j_call: TRBJ2-1
v_call: TRBV10-3
cdr3_aa: CAIGREPFSGGNEQFF
cdr3_nt: TGTGCCATCGGAAGGGAGCCCTTTTCCGGCGGGAATGAGCAGTTCTTC

d_call: NA
clone_size: NA
j_call: TRBJ2-5
v_call: TRBV7-9
cdr3_aa: CASSASPGASVQETQYF
cdr3_nt: TGTGCCAGCAGCGCCAGCCCCGGGGCTAGCGTACAAGAGACCCAGTACTTC

d_call: NA
clone_size: NA
j_call: TRBJ2-3
v_call: TRBV10-3
cdr3_aa: CAIRDSERVSTDTQYF
cdr3_nt: TGTGCCATCAGGGATAGCGAGAGGGTTTCCACAGATACGCAGTATTTT

d_call: TRBD2
clone_size: few
j_call: TRBJ2-1
v_call: TRBV19
cdr3_aa: CASSIAGGPHNEQFF
cdr3_nt: TGTGCCAGTAGTATTGCGGGAGGCCCCCACAATGAGCAGTTCTTC

d_call: NA
clone_size: many
j_call: TRBJ2-3
v_call: TRBV19
cdr3_aa: CASSDRGRGASTDTQYF
cdr3_nt: TGTGCCAGTAGTGACCGTGGGCGCGGGGCTAGCACAGATACGCAGTATTTT

d_call: NA
clone_size: NA
j_call: TRBJ2-5
v_call: TRBV19
cdr3_aa: CASSQPSEYQETQYF
cdr3_nt: TGTGCCAGTAGTCAACCCTCAGAGTACCAAGAGACCCAGTACTTC

d_call: NA
clone_size: NA
j_call: TRBJ1-1
v_call: TRBV7-9
cdr3_aa: CASSFMRADTEAFF
cdr3_nt: TGTGCCAGCAGCTTCATGCGGGCAGACACTGAAGCTTTCTTT

d_call: NA
clone_size: many
j_call: TRBJ2-7
v_call: TRBV20-1
cdr3_aa: CSASIDPASSYEQYF
cdr3_nt: TGCAGTGCTAGCATAGACCCGGCGAGCTCCTACGAGCAGTACTTC

d_call: NA
clone_size: many
j_call: TRBJ1-4
v_call: TRBV9
cdr3_aa: CASSPRPANEKLFF
cdr3_nt: TGTGCCAGCAGCCCGCGGCCAGCTAATGAAAAACTGTTTTTT